This TCR beta chain was identified during a study of blood T cells in healthy people across ages. The authors ran a second PCR of roughly 6 to 12 cycles using a sample-barcoded 5' primer and a J-beta primer mix. TCRdb processed the 5' RACE reads anew with MiXCR; each CDR3 protein has one entry. The profile covers roughly 1,800,000 distinct CDR3 sequences, with about 50% appearing a single time and less than 2.5% taken by the ten largest. The ends were cut back, 0 bases at V and 8 bases at J, with 9 bases in the middle. Germline assignment: CDR1 SGHRS and CDR2 YFSETQ. The CDR3 is made up of 14 amino acids.

This TCR came from a woman aged 40 to 50 in good health. This chain uses TRBV5-1 with TRBJ1-6, with D possibly being TRBD1 (5 bases). The sequencing input was blood. The CDR3 bases are TGCGCCAGCAGCTTGGGGACATTCGATTCACCCCTCCACTTT. It codes for CASSLGTFDSPLHF.